The T cell receptor (beta chain) under discussion was sequenced for a study of monozygotic twins with inflammatory bowel disease. TCRdb re-called the 5' RACE reads, yielding one record per CDR3 amino acid sequence without DNA. Its table records approximately 400,000 distinct CDR3 sequences. Study-wide points: No difference was seen in repertoire similarity between concordant and discordant twins, possibly from limited power. Especially where disease activity was present, IBD patients had fewer clonotypes in common with others than healthy twins did. IBD patients displayed reduced TCRbeta diversity (inverse Simpson) when set against healthy co-twins.

Worth noting for this clonotype: Antigen unknown.

The clonotype originates from a human donor with ulcerative colitis or Crohn's disease, or a healthy co-twin of an affected twin (not recorded which). The sample was blood.

CDR3 amino acids: CSAWTSGYYNEQFF. The V call is TRBV20-1, the J call TRBJ2-1; the TCRdb D gene call, TRBD2, has no DNA to confirm it. The CDR3 sequence is 14 residues long. CDR1 and CDR2 from the germline V gene are DFQATT and SNEGSKA (reference sequence).